The 19 T cell receptor beta chains below come from one sample, sequenced in a study of T cells after yellow fever vaccination. Using its own MiXCR run on the 5' RACE reads, TCRdb lists one record per CDR3 protein. The sample contains around 310,000 distinct CDR3 sequences, roughly 4.3% of which appear only once. The specimen comprised PBMCs, sampled 5 days after the yellow fever booster vaccination. The receptors here all came from a man younger than 30 who received the YFV17D yellow fever vaccine.

This clonotype was seen many times. The V gene is TRBV7-9, the J gene TRBJ2-5; TRBD1 might be the D (6 bases). V dropped 5 bases and J dropped 1 base, with 23 bases sitting between them. Germline V gene lookup returns CDR1 SEHNR and CDR2 FQNEAQ (reference sequence). CDR3 length: 18 amino acids. The CDR3 protein is CASSHNTPPGVIQETQYF. For the CDR3, the DNA is TGTGCCAGCAGCCATAACACCCCCCCAGGGGTGATCCAAGAGACCCAGTACTTC.

This rearrangement joins TRBV7-9 to TRBJ1-3; maybe TRBD1 (5 bases). V lost 3 bases, J lost 6 bases, and 15 bases lay in between. Germline CDR1 is SEHNR and CDR2 is FQNEAQ (reference sequence). The CDR3 consists of 15 residues. The CDR3 DNA sequence: TGTGCCAGCAGCTTCGACAGTTGGATAGTAAACACCATATATTTT. Encoded protein: CASSFDSWIVNTIYF.

This clonotype has just a few counts. J is TRBJ1-6 and V is TRBV7-2; D might be TRBD1 (6 bases). The CDR3 extends over 19 amino acids. Trimming cost V 1 base and J 0 bases, with 16 bases left between them. The V gene's germline CDR1 is SGHTA and CDR2 FQGNSA. The CDR3 spells CASSLERGHSSSYNSPLHF. The CDR3 DNA sequence: TGTGCCAGCAGCTTAGAAAGGGGACACTCTAGCTCCTATAATTCACCCCTCCACTTT.

The chain is built from TRBV6-5 and TRBJ2-5; tentative D call: TRBD1 (7 bases). The CDR3 has 14 amino acids. Germline V gives CDR1 MNHEY, CDR2 SVGAGI. Trimming took off 7 bases at V and 6 bases at J, with 18 bases between the two ends. CDR3 DNA sequence: TGTGCCAGCAAAGGTTCAGGGGGGCGGAAGACCCAGTACTTC. This gives the protein CASKGSGGRKTQYF.

This clonotype was seen repeatedly, ten times or more. The CDR3 bases are TGCGCCAGCAGCCAAGGACCACCCGGGAGACCTTACGAGCAGTACTTC. It specifies CASSQGPPGRPYEQYF. This chain uses TRBV4-1 with TRBJ2-7; possibly TRBD2 for D (6 bases). Germline V gene lookup returns CDR1 MGHRA and CDR2 YSYEKL. The V gene lost 1 base and the J gene lost 4 bases, with 17 bases spanning the gap. The CDR3 extends over 16 amino acids.

In its sample, this clonotype was seen many times. The V call is TRBV4-3, the J call TRBJ2-2, with TRBD1 matching 8 bases. CDR3 length: 17 residues. CDR1 is LGHNA and CDR2 is YSLEER in the germline V gene. Trimming at V came to 1 base and at J to 6 bases, leaving 10 bases not matched to a gene. The CDR3 DNA is TGCGCCAGCAGCCAAGTAAGACCCGGCAGGGGGCCCGGGGAGCTGTTTTTT. Translated, it gives CASSQVRPGRGPGELFF.

The V call is TRBV6-2 or TRBV6-3, the J call TRBJ2-7; D unresolved. There are 13 residues in the CDR3. V lost 5 bases to trimming and J lost 3 bases, with 11 bases between them. In germline, CDR1 is MNHEY, CDR2 SVGEGT. In DNA form, the CDR3 reads TGTGCCAGCAGTCAGTCGGCAGTCTACGAGCAGTACTTC. Its protein is CASSQSAVYEQYF.

This clonotype showed up just a few times. This sequence joins TRBV6-1 and TRBJ2-7, with D maybe TRBD2 (5 bases). Deletions cut 3 bases from V and 3 bases from J, with 15 bases between. Germline V gene lookup returns CDR1 MNHNS and CDR2 SASEGT. The CDR3 consists of 15 residues. This CDR3 is CASSEQLLRDYEQYF. Written as DNA, the CDR3 is TGTGCCAGCAGTGAGCAGCTTCTACGGGACTACGAGCAGTACTTC.

V usage is TRBV6-5 and J usage is TRBJ2-1, with D maybe TRBD2 (6 bases). Germline CDR1 MNHEY, CDR2 SVGAGI. The CDR3 runs to 14 residues. Trimming cost V 6 bases and J 2 bases, with 11 bases left between them. This CDR3 reads CASRRLDPYNEQFF. DNA for the CDR3: TGTGCCAGCAGACGACTAGACCCCTACAATGAGCAGTTCTTC.

This clonotype was seen many times. CDR3 DNA sequence: TGTGCCAGAAAAATACGGAACTCCTACAATGAGCAGTTCTTC. Translating gives CARKIRNSYNEQFF. The chain joins TRBV2 to TRBJ2-1; D unresolved. V lost 9 bases, J lost 0 bases, and 12 bases lay in between. CDR1 is SNHLY, CDR2 FYNNEI, per germline. The CDR3 has 14 amino acids.

This chain joins TRBV19 and TRBJ2-1; D may be TRBD1 (7 bases). CDR3 size: 16 residues. Germline V lookup: CDR1 LNHDA, CDR2 SQIVND (reference sequence). Trimming cost V 1 base and J 4 bases, with 14 bases left between them. DNA of the CDR3: TGTGCCAGTAGTATAGTTGGAGGGGGCCAATACAATGAGCAGTTCTTC. The encoded protein is CASSIVGGGQYNEQFF.

This clonotype was counted at least ten times. V gene TRBV9 combines with J gene TRBJ2-3; tentatively, D is TRBD1 or TRBD2 (6 bases each). Trimming left V 2 bases short and J 1 base short, with 8 bases between. CDR3 size: 14 residues. Germline assignment: CDR1 SGDLS and CDR2 YYNGEE. The CDR3 loop is CASSVRGRTDTQYF. CDR3 nucleotides: TGTGCCAGCAGCGTCCGGGGGCGCACAGATACGCAGTATTTT.

In regard to this clonotype: A much larger clone differs from this one at a single base, so this may be a read error. This rearrangement joins TRBV4-2 to TRBJ2-7; D unresolved. Germline CDR1 and CDR2: LGHNA and YNFKEQ. The V gene lost 4 bases and the J gene lost 2 bases, with 15 bases spanning the gap. This CDR3 has 15 amino acids. As DNA, the CDR3 is TGTGCCAGCAGCCCCTCGGGTACCTCCACCTACGAGCAGTACTTC. Residues: CASSPSGTSTYEQYF.

At least ten counts were recorded for this clonotype. The V call is TRBV6-5, the J call TRBJ1-2; TRBD1 is a possible D gene (5 bases). The CDR3 spans 13 residues. Germline CDR1 and CDR2: MNHEY and SVGAGI. The ends were cut back, 4 bases at V and 2 bases at J, with 8 bases in the middle. The CDR3 sequence: CASSLDTNYGYTF. In DNA, the CDR3 is TGTGCCAGCAGTTTGGACACCAACTATGGCTACACCTTC.

At least ten counts were recorded for this clonotype. The rearrangement uses TRBV20-1 and TRBJ1-4, with TRBD1 matching over 10 bases. The CDR3 totals 14 residues. V lost 5 bases to trimming and J lost 8 bases; unmatched junction nucleotides: 8. Germline CDR1 is DFQATT and CDR2 is SNEGSKA (reference sequence). The CDR3 DNA reads as TGCAGTGCTCCGGGGGGGACAGGGGTCGAAAAACTGTTTTTT. Residues: CSAPGGTGVEKLFF.

In this sample, this clonotype turned up many times. The genes are TRBV5-4 and TRBJ1-2; 7 positions match TRBD1. V trimming: 4 bases; J trimming: 4 bases; junction bases outside the gene matches: 4. This CDR3 comprises 13 residues. Germline loops: CDR1 SGHNT, CDR2 YYREEE (reference sequence). The CDR3 nucleotides read TGTGCCAGCAGCCTGACAGGGCCCTATGGCTACACCTTC. The encoded protein is CASSLTGPYGYTF.

This clonotype was seen many times. The V and J genes are TRBV7-2 and TRBJ2-5, with unresolved D. This CDR3 contains 14 residues. Looked up from germline, CDR1 is SGHTA and CDR2 is FQGNSA. V was clipped by 5 bases and J by 3 bases, with 13 bases between them. CDR3 bases: TGTGCCAGCAGCCCCCGGGCCCAAAAAGAGACCCAGTACTTC. It specifies CASSPRAQKETQYF.

This clonotype was observed many times. The rearrangement uses TRBV7-2 and TRBJ1-1; D is perhaps TRBD1 (5 bases). Per germline, CDR1 SGHTA and CDR2 FQGNSA. This CDR3 contains 15 residues. V was cut by 1 base and J by 1 base, with 10 bases left in between. DNA for the CDR3: TGTGCCAGCAGCTTAGGAGGGGCCCCGAACACTGAAGCTTTCTTT. Protein sequence: CASSLGGAPNTEAFF.

The table lists this clonotype with a few counts. This rearrangement joins TRBV7-8 to TRBJ1-5; unclear D gene. Germline CDR1 is SGHVS and CDR2 is FQNEAQ. The ends were cut back, 1 base at V and 7 bases at J, with 11 bases in the middle. The CDR3 has 14 residues. CDR3 amino acids: CASSLDRAPQPQHF. As DNA, the CDR3 is TGTGCCAGCAGCTTAGATAGGGCACCCCAGCCCCAGCATTTT.